A selection of T cell receptor beta chains follows, all from one sample in a study of T cell changes during pregnancy in multiple sclerosis. Sequencing was performed with immunoSEQ multiplex PCR; in TCRdb, only in-frame clones are kept and a portion is missing. The top ten clones hold approximately 2.4% of a sample with some 89,000 clones, about 94% of them seen once. The source material was peripheral blood, sampled in the third trimester of pregnancy. These receptors originate from a female donor with multiple sclerosis, enrolled in a pregnancy study. The CDR3 runs from the conserved cysteine through the conserved F or W. D genes are given only for firm matches. Clone size is not always given. Where it is, it says once, few, many or a class for expanded clones.

clone_size d_call j_call v_call cdr3_nt cdr3_aa
. . TRBJ2-3 TRBV1 TGCACCAGGAGGGATACGCAGTATTTT CTRRDTQYF
. . TRBJ1-4 TRBV4-1 TGCGCCAGCAGCCGAAACAGGTTCGCAACTAATGAAAAACTGTTTTTT CASSRNRFATNEKLFF
. . TRBJ2-3 TRBV10-1 TGCGCCAGCACACCCTTCACGTTACAGGGCCCCACGGGTACAGATACGCAGTATTTT CASTPFTLQGPTGTDTQYF
once . TRBJ1-4 TRBV15 TGTGCCACCAGTGGGCCATCCGCAACTAATGAAAAACTGTTTTTT CATSGPSATNEKLFF
. . TRBJ2-7 TRBV9 TGTGCCAGCAGCGTAAAAGGGGAAGGGGAGCAGTACTTC CASSVKGEGEQYF
. . TRBJ1-2 TRBV10-3 TGTGCCATCCTGGCCGTCTATGGCTACACCTTC CAILAVYGYTF
. . TRBJ1-6 TRBV7-9 TGTGCCAGCAGGAACGAACAGGACCTTAATAATTCACCCCTCCACTTT CASRNEQDLNNSPLHF
. . TRBJ2-7 TRBV6-1 TGTGCCAGCAGTGAAGCGCGGCAGGGGCCCTTGGGCGAGCAGTACTTC CASSEARQGPLGEQYF
. . TRBJ2-5 TRBV2 TGTGCCAGCAGTGAAGCGCGTGGGGGCCTCGAGACCCAGTACTTC CASSEARGGLETQYF
. . TRBJ2-1 TRBV19 TGTGCCAGTACCAATTCCAGGGTCATCGCCTACAATGAGCAGTTCTTC CASTNSRVIAYNEQFF
. TRBD1 TRBJ1-5 TRBV6-5 TGTGCCAGCAGTACAGGGGGCGGTCAGCCCCAGCATTTT CASSTGGGQPQHF
. . TRBJ1-1 TRBV29-1 TGCAGCGTAGCCCCCTCCCTCCTGGCTGAAGCTTTCTTT CSVAPSLLAEAFF